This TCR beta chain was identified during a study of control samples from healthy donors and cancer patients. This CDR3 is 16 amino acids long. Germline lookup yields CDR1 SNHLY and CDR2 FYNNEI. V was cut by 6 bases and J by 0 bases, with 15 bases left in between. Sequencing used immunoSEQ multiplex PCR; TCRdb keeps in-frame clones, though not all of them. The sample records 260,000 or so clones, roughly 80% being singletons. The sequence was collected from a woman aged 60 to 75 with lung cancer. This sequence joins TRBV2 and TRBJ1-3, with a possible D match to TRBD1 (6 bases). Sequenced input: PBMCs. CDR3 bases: TGTGCCAGCAGCCAGGACAGTTCCTTCTCTGGAAACACCATATATTTT. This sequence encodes CASSQDSSFSGNTIYF. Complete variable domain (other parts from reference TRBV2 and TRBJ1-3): EPEVTQTPSHQVTQMGQEVILRCVPISNHLYFYWYRQILGQKVEFLVSFYNNEISEKSEIFDDQFSVERPDGSNFTLKIRSTKLEDSAMYFCASSQDSSFSGNTIYFGEGSWLTVV.